One and the same sample provided the 30 T cell receptor beta chains below, sequenced in a study of brain T cells in children with intractable seizures. Some clones are missing from TCRdb's copy, which holds only in-frame ones; the method was immunoSEQ multiplex PCR. The profile covers 340,000 or so clones, with about 93% appearing a single time and 5% to 7% taken by the ten largest. The time point here: blood from clinic visit 5 months post-surgery; TSC patient then seizure free. The starting material was peripheral blood, obtained around 5 months after surgery. Receptor source: a boy younger than two with tuberous sclerosis and intractable seizures.

The J gene is TRBJ2-7, the V gene TRBV10-2; TRBD2 matches at 10 bases. The V gene's germline CDR1 is WSHSY and CDR2 SAAADI. This CDR3 has 15 residues. Unmatched junction bases numbered 7, after V lost 6 bases and J lost 2 bases. CDR3 region: CASRALAGAPYEQYF. The CDR3 DNA reads TGCGCCAGCAGAGCCCTAGCGGGGGCTCCCTACGAGCAGTACTTC.

The rearrangement links TRBV30 to TRBJ2-1, with TRBD2 matching over 11 bases. Trimming took 7 bases from V and 9 from J; bases not matched to a gene: 2. This CDR3 region has 11 residues. CDR1 is GTSNPN, CDR2 SVGIG, per germline (reference sequence). As DNA, the CDR3 is TGTGCCTTAACTAGCGGGGGTGAGCAGTTCTTC. Protein: CALTSGGEQFF.

This clone is a singleton in its sample. The chain joins TRBV2 to TRBJ2-5, with 12 bases identical to TRBD2. Germline CDR1 SNHLY, CDR2 FYNNEI. CDR3 length: 15 amino acids. J gave up 2 bases and V 7 bases, and 5 bases lay outside the gene matches. This chain's CDR3 is CASNPLAGGQETQYF. CDR3 sequence (DNA): TGTGCCAGCAACCCCCTAGCGGGAGGGCAAGAGACCCAGTACTTC.

This chain uses TRBV2 with TRBJ1-2; 7 bases are a match to TRBD1. V shed 6 bases and J 4 bases; nucleotides not matched to a gene: 5. Per the germline V gene, CDR1 is SNHLY and CDR2 is FYNNEI. The CDR3 loop spans 13 amino acids. CDR3 coding DNA: TGTGCCAGCAGACGACAGGGCATCTATGGCTACACCTTC. Amino acid sequence: CASRRQGIYGYTF. The whole variable domain, remainder taken from reference TRBV2 and TRBJ1-2, is EPEVTQTPSHQVTQMGQEVILRCVPISNHLYFYWYRQILGQKVEFLVSFYNNEISEKSEIFDDQFSVERPDGSNFTLKIRSTKLEDSAMYFCASRRQGIYGYTFGSGTRLTVV.

J is TRBJ2-7 and V is TRBV9; D might be TRBD1 (5 bases). Germline values: CDR1 SGDLS, CDR2 YYNGEE. The CDR3 covers 15 residues. V shed 4 bases and J shed 2 bases, with 16 bases lying between them. The CDR3 sequence: CASSLAGSDPYEQYF. The CDR3, as DNA: TGTGCCAGCAGCCTTGCAGGGTCCGACCCCTACGAGCAGTACTTC.

V is TRBV5-4 and J is TRBJ2-7; the D call may be TRBD1 or TRBD2 (5 bases each). The CDR3 covers 13 residues. V was pared by 4 bases and J by 6 bases, with 14 bases between. Germline V gene lookup returns CDR1 SGHNT and CDR2 YYREEE (reference sequence). The CDR3 reads CASSPSQGREQYF. The CDR3 DNA follows: TGTGCCAGCAGCCCGTCCCAGGGACGCGAGCAGTACTTC.

The rearrangement joins TRBV6-5 to TRBJ2-7; 7 nucleotides line up with TRBD1. With 0 bases clipped from V and 2 bases from J, the junction kept 4 bases outside the gene matches. The CDR3 totals 15 residues. Germline CDR1 is MNHEY and CDR2 is SVGAGI. CDR3 loop: CASSYSTGTAYEQYF. In nucleotides, the CDR3 is TGTGCCAGCAGTTACTCGACCGGGACAGCCTACGAGCAGTACTTC.

V usage is TRBV12-3 or TRBV12-4 and J usage is TRBJ1-2, with D possibly matching TRBD1 (6 bases). This CDR3 contains 13 residues. V gave up 5 bases and J gave up 8 bases, with 15 bases separating them. The CDR3 here is CASSQPTGFGYTF. In DNA, the CDR3 is TGTGCCAGCAGTCAGCCCACAGGGTTCGGCTACACCTTC.

This clone was detected only once. The V and J genes are TRBV7-9 and TRBJ2-2, with D perhaps matching TRBD2 (6 bases). Germline V CDR1 and CDR2: SEHNR, FQNEAQ (reference sequence). The CDR3 has 16 residues. With 5 bases removed from V and 5 bases from J, the gap between germline ends came to 18 bases. Written as DNA, the CDR3 is TGTGCCAGCAGCCCGCGCCTGGGACTCCGAACCGGGGAGCTGTTTTTT. Translation: CASSPRLGLRTGELFF.

The V gene is TRBV9, the J gene TRBJ1-1; D is ambiguous. Trimming left V 0 bases short and J 3 bases short, with 6 bases between. In germline, CDR1 is SGDLS, CDR2 YYNGEE. The CDR3 runs 13 residues. The CDR3 sequence is CASSVEDYTEAFF. Here the CDR3 DNA reads TGTGCCAGCAGCGTAGAGGATTACACTGAAGCTTTCTTT.

The rearrangement links TRBV5-6 to TRBJ1-2; D call uncertain. V was pared by 2 bases and J by 5 bases, with 16 bases between. CDR3 length equals 15 residues. Germline V gene sequence: CDR1 SGHDT, CDR2 YYEEEE. CDR3 nucleotide sequence: TGTGCCAGCAGCTTAGGACCACTTAGCGCTTATGGCTACACCTTC. Translated, it gives CASSLGPLSAYGYTF.

The chain is built from TRBV27 and TRBJ2-1, with TRBD2 identical over 12 bases. There are 21 residues in the CDR3. Germline lookup yields CDR1 MNHEY and CDR2 SMNVEV (reference sequence). Trimming at V came to 5 bases and at J to 6 bases, leaving 23 bases not matched to a gene. Here the CDR3 DNA reads TGTGCCAGCAGTCCACTAATCTGGGGACAGGGCTCTAGCGGGAGGGCCAATGAGCAGTTCTTC. Amino acid sequence: CASSPLIWGQGSSGRANEQFF.

J is TRBJ2-7 and V is TRBV7-9, with 12 bases fitting TRBD1. The CDR3 covers 17 residues. CDR1 is SEHNR and CDR2 is FQNEAQ in the germline V gene (reference sequence). With 3 bases clipped from V and 3 bases from J, the junction kept 9 bases outside the gene matches. CDR3: CASSFAAGTGGVYEQYF. The DNA of the CDR3 is TGTGCCAGCAGCTTCGCAGCCGGGACAGGGGGCGTCTACGAGCAGTACTTC. The full variable domain, in which reference TRBV7-9 and TRBJ2-7 provide the parts outside the CDR3, is DTGVSQNPRHKITKRGQNVTFRCDPISEHNRLYWYRQTLGQGPEFLTYFQNEAQLEKSRLLSDRFSAERPKGSFSTLEIQRTEQGDSAMYLCASSFAAGTGGVYEQYFGPGTRLTVT.

This chain joins TRBV3-1 (or the pseudogene TRBV3-2) and TRBJ2-5; D not resolved. This CDR3 contains 13 residues. Germline CDR1 is LGHDT and CDR2 is YNNKEL (reference sequence). With 5 bases removed from V and 0 bases from J, the gap between germline ends came to 7 bases. The CDR3 reads CASSWDYQETQYF. Here the CDR3 DNA reads TGTGCCAGCAGCTGGGATTACCAAGAGACCCAGTACTTC.

The chain has TRBV27 and TRBJ1-6; D gene uncertain. Deletions cut 2 bases from V and 9 bases from J, with 11 bases between. CDR1 is MNHEY, CDR2 SMNVEV, per germline (reference sequence). The CDR3 is 14 amino acids. The CDR3 sequence: CASSLRGGFSPLHF. Here the CDR3 DNA reads TGTGCCAGCAGTTTACGCGGAGGGTTTTCACCCCTCCACTTT.

The genes are TRBV9 and TRBJ2-7; 9 bases map to TRBD2. J gave up 4 bases and V 0 bases, and 5 bases lay outside the gene matches. This CDR3 has 15 residues. Germline CDR1 and CDR2: SGDLS and YYNGEE. CDR3 region: CASSVAASGIYEQYF. CDR3 coding DNA: TGTGCCAGCAGCGTAGCCGCTAGCGGGATTTACGAGCAGTACTTC.

As concerns this clone: Other DNA sequences of this sample code for an identical CDR3. In nucleotides, the CDR3 is TGTGCCAGCAGCAGGGACAACTCCTACGAGCAGTACTTC. Encoded protein: CASSRDNSYEQYF. The rearrangement links TRBV7-6 to TRBJ2-7; D is possibly TRBD1 (6 bases). Trimming shortened V by 5 bases and J by 0 bases, and 8 bases separated the two germline ends. This CDR3 spans 13 amino acids. The germline CDR1 and CDR2 sequences are SGHVS and FNYEAQ.

The chain recombines TRBV4-1 with TRBJ2-5; 13 nucleotides agree with TRBD2. Trimming at V came to 4 bases and at J to 1 base, leaving 6 bases not matched to a gene. The CDR3 is made up of 17 amino acids. CDR1 and CDR2 from the germline V gene are MGHRA and YSYEKL. This chain's CDR3 is CASSLTSGRPSQETQYF. CDR3 DNA: TGCGCCAGCAGCCTGACTAGCGGGAGGCCCTCCCAAGAGACCCAGTACTTC.

This chain links TRBV11-2 with TRBJ2-1; 13 nucleotides agree with TRBD2. The V gene end was trimmed by 6 bases and the J gene end by 4 bases; junction bases not matched to a gene: 9. The length of the CDR3 is 17 residues. Germline lookup yields CDR1 SGHAT and CDR2 FQNNGV. The CDR3 DNA reads TGTGCCAGCAGTCCGACTAGCGGGAGGCTAGGATACAATGAGCAGTTCTTC. It encodes CASSPTSGRLGYNEQFF.

The genes are TRBV12-3 or TRBV12-4 and TRBJ2-5; D uncertain. The V gene lost 3 bases and the J gene lost 4 bases, with 9 bases spanning the gap. The CDR3 totals 13 residues. CDR3 sequence reads: CASSLAPRETQYF. In nucleotides, the CDR3 is TGTGCCAGCAGTTTGGCACCTAGAGAGACCCAGTACTTC.

The chain uses TRBV25-1 and TRBJ2-7, with 7 bases identical to TRBD1. The CDR3 has 14 amino acids. Trimming removed 11 bases from V and 5 bases from J; junction bases left unmatched: 15. Germline V lookup: CDR1 MGHDK, CDR2 SYGVNS. This chain's CDR3 is CAAAEQNRGHEQYF. The CDR3 DNA reads as TGTGCCGCAGCAGAACAAAACAGGGGCCACGAGCAGTACTTC.

The gene calls are TRBV29-1 and TRBJ2-3; 7 bases align to TRBD2. V was pared by 4 bases and J by 3 bases, with 13 bases of the junction left unmatched. The V gene's germline CDR1 is SQVTM and CDR2 ANQGSEA. The CDR3 loop spans 16 amino acids. For the CDR3, the DNA is TGCAGCGTTGGAGGGGAGGGTACCATGAGAACAGATACGCAGTATTTT. This encodes CSVGGEGTMRTDTQYF.

This chain joins TRBV7-3 and TRBJ2-3; 15 bases are shared with TRBD2. The ends lost 5 bases at V and 4 bases at J; junction bases unmatched: 4. The CDR3 is 16 residues long. Per the germline V gene, CDR1 is SGHTA and CDR2 is FQGTGA. The CDR3 here is CASSPGLAGGADTQYF. CDR3 bases: TGTGCCAGCAGCCCCGGACTAGCGGGAGGGGCAGATACGCAGTATTTT.

The rearrangement joins TRBV27 to TRBJ2-2; TRBD2 might be the D (6 bases). V lost 4 bases to trimming and J lost 3 bases, with 15 bases between them. CDR1 is MNHEY and CDR2 is SMNVEV in the germline V gene (reference sequence). The CDR3 has 16 residues. The CDR3 coding sequence is TGTGCCAGCAGTTGGCCTAGCGCTCGGTACACCGGGGAGCTGTTTTTT. Its translation: CASSWPSARYTGELFF.

In DNA form, the CDR3 reads TGTGCCAGCAGCACCGTACAGGATGAAAAACTGTTTTTT. Encoded protein: CASSTVQDEKLFF. The V call is TRBV5-5, the J call TRBJ1-4, with a tentative D call TRBD1 (5 bases). Trimming stripped 4 bases from V and 6 bases from J, with 10 bases between. The CDR3 is 13 residues long. The germline gives CDR1 SGHKS, CDR2 YYEKEE (reference sequence).

The chain has TRBV14 and TRBJ2-7; 8 positions match TRBD2. The length of the CDR3 is 16 residues. Looked up from germline, CDR1 is SGHDN and CDR2 is FVKESK. Trimming at V came to 1 base and at J to 3 bases, leaving 8 bases not matched to a gene. In DNA, the CDR3 is TGTGCCAGCAGCCAAGTTTTGCGGGAGGTACTCTACGAGCAGTACTTC. This codes for CASSQVLREVLYEQYF.

The chain joins TRBV28 to TRBJ1-1; D gene uncertain. CDR3 size: 11 residues. Trimming pared 3 bases from V and 11 bases from J, leaving 10 bases between. The germline V gene encodes CDR1 MDHEN and CDR2 SYDVKM. The CDR3 sequence: CASSFSLRAFF. The CDR3 DNA is TGTGCCAGCAGTTTCTCCCTCCGGGCTTTCTTT.

The rearrangement joins TRBV18 to TRBJ1-2; 9 nucleotides align to TRBD1. Germline assignment: CDR1 KGHSH and CDR2 LQKENI. The CDR3 covers 15 residues. The trim removed 3 bases at V and 6 bases at J, leaving 8 bases unmatched. This CDR3 reads CASSPFIRTGDGYTF. The CDR3, as DNA: TGTGCCAGCTCACCTTTTATACGGACAGGGGATGGCTACACCTTC.

As for this clone: Distinct nucleotide sequences in the sample also encode this CDR3. The chain has TRBV11-3 and TRBJ2-2, with 9 bases aligning to TRBD2. The germline V gene has CDR1 SGHNT and CDR2 YENEEA. V dropped 5 bases and J dropped 2; count of bases not matched to a gene: 3. CDR3 size: 15 residues. The DNA of the CDR3 is TGTGCCAGCAGCATTAGCGGGAGCAACACCGGGGAGCTGTTTTTT. This codes for CASSISGSNTGELFF.

V and J are TRBV12-3 or TRBV12-4 and TRBJ1-1, with D possibly matching TRBD1 (6 bases). The CDR3 extends over 12 amino acids. The V gene lost 6 bases and the J gene lost 7 bases, with 12 bases spanning the gap. The CDR3 nucleotides are TGTGCCAGCAGCCTTGGGACAAATGAAGCTTTCTTT. It yields the protein CASSLGTNEAFF.